This T cell receptor (beta chain) was sequenced for a study of CD8 T cells in ankylosing spondylitis. This clonotype showed up just a few times. TCRdb reanalysed the 5' RACE reads using MiXCR and keeps one entry per CDR3 protein. The repertoire includes fewer than 200,000 distinct CDR3 sequences, approximately 9.9% of them detected once, and about 16% sits in the top ten. Germline CDR1 reads MDHEN; CDR2 reads SYDVKM. The CDR3 is 15 residues long. Trimming cost V 2 bases and J 4 bases; bases outside gene matches: 6. This sequence originates from a female donor with ankylosing spondylitis or in good health (not recorded which). The gene calls are TRBV28 and TRBJ2-7; 9 positions agree with TRBD1. Sequenced material: blood, either unsorted or a sorted T cell fraction (not recorded which). The CDR3, as DNA: TGTGCCAGCAGTTTACCCTCGGACAGGGGATACGAGCAGTACTTC. It specifies CASSLPSDRGYEQYF.